This T cell receptor beta chain was recovered during a study of blood T cell repertoires in COVID-19. Study-level background: Samples of COVID-19 (acute and convalescent) were obtained from the United States, Italy and Spain. The cDNA or gDNA used as material had been derived from T cells, B-cell-depleted T cells, or PBMCs.

Germline V gene lookup returns CDR1 MNHGY and CDR2 SAAAGT. The V gene end was trimmed by 4 bases and the J gene end by 6 bases; junction bases not matched to a gene: 11. This CDR3 region has 18 residues. In the original workflow: It was from reference gene primer amplification that nucleated cell counts were estimated. Sequenced by immunoSEQ multiplex PCR; TCRdb stores in-frame clones only, minus some. That table is the source of V, J and clone size, and D and trimming were worked out from the DNA. The sample gives about 78,000 clones, 90% of which show up once; more than 0.85% is in the top ten. This chain joins TRBV6-8 and TRBJ2-2; TRBD2 aligns across 13 bases. The sequenced sample was peripheral blood. This receptor was identified in a woman between 50 and 59 years old in a cohort sampled during active COVID-19. As DNA, the CDR3 is TGTGCCAGCAGTTGGGGGCGAGGACTAGCGGGAGTACCCGGGGAGCTGTTTTTT. As protein: CASSWGRGLAGVPGELFF.